Shown below are 32 T cell receptor beta chains from a single sample sequenced in a study of CXCR3-negative and CXCR3-positive naive CD8 T cells. The antigens for these receptors are not known. Study-level results: Hydrophobicity was higher for TRB CDR3s found in CXCR3-positive naive cells than in CXCR3-negative naive cells.

The method, 5' RACE with UMI labels, was used to prepare the TRB cDNA libraries. Reanalyzing the 5' RACE reads, TCRdb keeps one entry per CDR3 protein, without DNA. The table lists 95,000 to 100,000 distinct CDR3 sequences. Specimen: naive CXCR3+ CD8+ T cells from blood. Subset in this sample: CD45RO-CCR7+CD27+CD95- naive CD8+ T cells expressing CXCR3 (TNR3+). The origin of the receptors is a human donor in good health. Some clones in this sample may be carry-over from other donors' samples.

The chain has TRBV20-1 and TRBJ2-5; TCRdb's assignment of TRBD2 cannot be checked, as there is no DNA. The length of the CDR3 is 16 residues. The germline V gene encodes CDR1 DFQATT and CDR2 SNEGSKA (reference sequence). The CDR3 sequence: CSAKVTLAGVRETQYF.

The V gene is TRBV7-9, the J gene TRBJ2-1; TCRdb's D call, TRBD1, is unchecked because there is no DNA. CDR1 SEHNR and CDR2 FQNEAQ come from the germline V gene (reference sequence). The CDR3 sequence is 14 residues long. The CDR3 loop reads CASTGTGGTNEQFF.

The genes are TRBV23-1 and TRBJ1-5; TCRdb reports TRBD1, a call that lacks DNA to check it against. TRBV23-1 qualifies as an ORF whose function is uncertain. The CDR3 sequence is 12 residues long. CDR3 amino acids: CASKNPFQPQHF.

The chain employs TRBV7-9 and TRBJ2-1; the D call from TCRdb, TRBD1, cannot be confirmed without DNA. CDR3 length equals 15 residues. CDR1 SEHNR and CDR2 FQNEAQ come from the germline V gene (reference sequence). The CDR3 protein is CASSLGTGRYNEQFF.

This rearrangement joins TRBV7-9 to TRBJ1-4; checking the TCRdb D call of TRBD1 is not possible without DNA. Germline assignment: CDR1 SEHNR and CDR2 FQNEAQ (reference sequence). There are 16 residues in the CDR3. CDR3: CASSSTPGTGYEKLFF.

This chain uses TRBV7-6 with TRBJ1-3. CDR1 SGHVS and CDR2 FNYEAQ come from the germline V gene. This CDR3 comprises 14 residues. The CDR3 here is CASNPSLSGNTIYF.

The chain carries TRBV12-3 or TRBV12-4 and TRBJ2-3; TCRdb's D call, TRBD1, is unchecked because there is no DNA. This CDR3 has 17 residues. The CDR3 loop is CASRNQGRGTSTDTQYF.

V is TRBV14 and J is TRBJ2-1; TCRdb indicates TRBD1, and absent DNA this call remains unverified. The CDR3 length is 14 residues. Germline assignment: CDR1 SGHDN and CDR2 FVKESK. CDR3 residues: CASRLTGGHNEQFF.

V and J are TRBV29-1 and TRBJ2-7. Germline values: CDR1 SQVTM, CDR2 ANQGSEA. The CDR3 has 12 residues. This CDR3 reads CSVGVGTYEQYF.

CDR3 region: CASSLTQVQGFYEQYF. The genes are TRBV7-9 and TRBJ2-7; as DNA is missing, the TRBD1 call by TCRdb cannot be tested. The CDR3 consists of 16 residues. The V gene's germline CDR1 is SEHNR and CDR2 FQNEAQ (reference sequence).

The chain has TRBV6-2 or TRBV6-3 and TRBJ2-1; the TCRdb call, TRBD2, lacks DNA for checking. There are 17 residues in the CDR3. Germline loops: CDR1 MNHEY, CDR2 SVGEGT. This CDR3 is CASSYSTQGGIADEQFF.

The chain combines TRBV19 with TRBJ1-1; TCRdb proposes TRBD1, but this gene call is untestable without DNA. Germline lookup yields CDR1 LNHDA and CDR2 SQIVND (reference sequence). There are 15 residues in the CDR3. CDR3 sequence: CASSMGGRANTEAFF.

The chain carries TRBV7-9 and TRBJ2-1; as DNA is missing, the TRBD1 call by TCRdb cannot be tested. This CDR3 has 14 residues. Germline CDR1 SEHNR, CDR2 FQNEAQ (reference sequence). The CDR3 sequence: CASSSGTGYNEQFF.

The V call is TRBV12-3 or TRBV12-4, the J call TRBJ2-5. The CDR3 extends over 14 amino acids. This CDR3 reads CASSLSGGQETQYF.

V gene TRBV28 combines with J gene TRBJ1-2; checking the TCRdb D call of TRBD1 is not possible without DNA. In germline, CDR1 is MDHEN, CDR2 SYDVKM. This CDR3 region has 15 residues. CDR3 in amino acids: CASKLAGTGEVSYTF.

The chain's CDR3 is CASGFGSAEQFF. The chain recombines TRBV12-5 with TRBJ2-1. This CDR3 has 12 residues. The germline gives CDR1 LGHNT, CDR2 FRNRAP. The full variable domain, its missing parts supplied by reference TRBV12-5 and TRBJ2-1, is DARVTQTPRHKVTEMGQEVTMRCQPILGHNTVFWYRQTMMQGLELLAYFRNRAPLDDSGMPKDRFSAEMPDATLATLKIQPSEPRDSAVYFCASGFGSAEQFFGPGTRLTVL.

The genes are TRBV12-3 or TRBV12-4 and TRBJ2-3; TCRdb's D gene call, TRBD2, goes unchecked for lack of DNA. The CDR3 spans 14 residues. CDR3 loop: CASSFVGAPDTQYF.

The chain couples TRBV7-9 to TRBJ2-2; checking the TCRdb D call of TRBD1 is not possible without DNA. CDR3 size: 14 residues. Germline V lookup: CDR1 SEHNR, CDR2 FQNEAQ (reference sequence). The CDR3 sequence is CAREGETNTGELFF.

The genes are TRBV3-1 and TRBJ2-2. From germline, CDR1 is LGHDT and CDR2 YNNKEL (reference sequence). This CDR3 is 13 amino acids long. The CDR3 sequence is CASSQEEDGELFF.

This chain links TRBV21-1 with TRBJ1-2. TRBV21-1 is reported as a pseudogene. The CDR3 totals 13 residues. The CDR3 loop reads CASILHSNYGYTF.

The chain joins TRBV12-3 or TRBV12-4 to TRBJ2-1. The CDR3 is 16 residues long. The CDR3 spells CASSLLTPSSYNEQFF.

The V call is TRBV5-1, the J call TRBJ2-1. The CDR3 consists of 16 residues. Germline V gene data show CDR1 as SGHRS and CDR2 as YFSETQ. The CDR3 is CASSLGGEWSYNEQFF.

This sequence joins TRBV7-9 and TRBJ2-5; no DNA is available, so the TRBD2 call from TCRdb remains unchecked. This CDR3 has 14 amino acids. CDR1 and CDR2 from the germline V gene are SEHNR and FQNEAQ (reference sequence). CDR3 sequence reads: CASSRGVVMETQYF.

This chain connects TRBV7-2 to TRBJ1-2; TCRdb proposes TRBD1, but this gene call is untestable without DNA. The germline gives CDR1 SGHTA, CDR2 FQGNSA. The CDR3 length is 14 residues. The CDR3 loop reads CASSSGSVLYGYTF.

The chain is built from TRBV7-9 and TRBJ2-5; TCRdb returns TRBD1, unconfirmable since there is no DNA. CDR3 length equals 16 residues. Germline loops: CDR1 SEHNR, CDR2 FQNEAQ (reference sequence). The CDR3 here is CASSRTGQGTSETQYF.

The J gene is TRBJ2-2, the V gene TRBV29-1; without DNA, the TCRdb call of TRBD2 cannot be checked. The CDR3 loop spans 15 amino acids. Germline CDR1 and CDR2: SQVTM and ANQGSEA. CDR3 residues: CSVYLLAGETGELFF.

The CDR3 loop is CASSRILAGTQYF. The rearrangement links TRBV28 to TRBJ2-3; the TCRdb D gene call, TRBD2, has no DNA to confirm it. Germline V gives CDR1 MDHEN, CDR2 SYDVKM. The CDR3 consists of 13 residues.

This CDR3 reads CASSPQKGRVSNEQFF. The chain has TRBV18 and TRBJ2-1; the TCRdb D gene call, TRBD1, has no DNA to confirm it. Germline CDR1 reads KGHSH; CDR2 reads LQKENI. CDR3 length equals 16 residues.

This chain connects TRBV29-1 to TRBJ2-1; TCRdb returns TRBD2, unconfirmable since there is no DNA. The CDR3 spans 15 residues. Germline-derived CDR1 and CDR2 are SQVTM and ANQGSEA. The chain's CDR3 is CSVEPASNHYNEQFF.

The CDR3 reads CASSWDRPSLPDTQYF. The V gene is TRBV6-2 or TRBV6-3, the J gene TRBJ2-3; TCRdb returns TRBD1, unconfirmable since there is no DNA. Looked up from germline, CDR1 is MNHEY and CDR2 is SVGEGT. The CDR3 is 16 amino acids.

J is TRBJ2-7 and V is TRBV10-3. This CDR3 contains 13 residues. Germline CDR1 reads ENHRY; CDR2 reads SYGVKD. CDR3 amino acids: CAISPDSSYEQYF.

This rearrangement joins TRBV29-1 to TRBJ1-2; no DNA is available, so the TRBD1 call from TCRdb remains unchecked. Germline CDR1 reads SQVTM; CDR2 reads ANQGSEA. The length of the CDR3 is 13 residues. The CDR3 is CSVYPTGGRGYTF.